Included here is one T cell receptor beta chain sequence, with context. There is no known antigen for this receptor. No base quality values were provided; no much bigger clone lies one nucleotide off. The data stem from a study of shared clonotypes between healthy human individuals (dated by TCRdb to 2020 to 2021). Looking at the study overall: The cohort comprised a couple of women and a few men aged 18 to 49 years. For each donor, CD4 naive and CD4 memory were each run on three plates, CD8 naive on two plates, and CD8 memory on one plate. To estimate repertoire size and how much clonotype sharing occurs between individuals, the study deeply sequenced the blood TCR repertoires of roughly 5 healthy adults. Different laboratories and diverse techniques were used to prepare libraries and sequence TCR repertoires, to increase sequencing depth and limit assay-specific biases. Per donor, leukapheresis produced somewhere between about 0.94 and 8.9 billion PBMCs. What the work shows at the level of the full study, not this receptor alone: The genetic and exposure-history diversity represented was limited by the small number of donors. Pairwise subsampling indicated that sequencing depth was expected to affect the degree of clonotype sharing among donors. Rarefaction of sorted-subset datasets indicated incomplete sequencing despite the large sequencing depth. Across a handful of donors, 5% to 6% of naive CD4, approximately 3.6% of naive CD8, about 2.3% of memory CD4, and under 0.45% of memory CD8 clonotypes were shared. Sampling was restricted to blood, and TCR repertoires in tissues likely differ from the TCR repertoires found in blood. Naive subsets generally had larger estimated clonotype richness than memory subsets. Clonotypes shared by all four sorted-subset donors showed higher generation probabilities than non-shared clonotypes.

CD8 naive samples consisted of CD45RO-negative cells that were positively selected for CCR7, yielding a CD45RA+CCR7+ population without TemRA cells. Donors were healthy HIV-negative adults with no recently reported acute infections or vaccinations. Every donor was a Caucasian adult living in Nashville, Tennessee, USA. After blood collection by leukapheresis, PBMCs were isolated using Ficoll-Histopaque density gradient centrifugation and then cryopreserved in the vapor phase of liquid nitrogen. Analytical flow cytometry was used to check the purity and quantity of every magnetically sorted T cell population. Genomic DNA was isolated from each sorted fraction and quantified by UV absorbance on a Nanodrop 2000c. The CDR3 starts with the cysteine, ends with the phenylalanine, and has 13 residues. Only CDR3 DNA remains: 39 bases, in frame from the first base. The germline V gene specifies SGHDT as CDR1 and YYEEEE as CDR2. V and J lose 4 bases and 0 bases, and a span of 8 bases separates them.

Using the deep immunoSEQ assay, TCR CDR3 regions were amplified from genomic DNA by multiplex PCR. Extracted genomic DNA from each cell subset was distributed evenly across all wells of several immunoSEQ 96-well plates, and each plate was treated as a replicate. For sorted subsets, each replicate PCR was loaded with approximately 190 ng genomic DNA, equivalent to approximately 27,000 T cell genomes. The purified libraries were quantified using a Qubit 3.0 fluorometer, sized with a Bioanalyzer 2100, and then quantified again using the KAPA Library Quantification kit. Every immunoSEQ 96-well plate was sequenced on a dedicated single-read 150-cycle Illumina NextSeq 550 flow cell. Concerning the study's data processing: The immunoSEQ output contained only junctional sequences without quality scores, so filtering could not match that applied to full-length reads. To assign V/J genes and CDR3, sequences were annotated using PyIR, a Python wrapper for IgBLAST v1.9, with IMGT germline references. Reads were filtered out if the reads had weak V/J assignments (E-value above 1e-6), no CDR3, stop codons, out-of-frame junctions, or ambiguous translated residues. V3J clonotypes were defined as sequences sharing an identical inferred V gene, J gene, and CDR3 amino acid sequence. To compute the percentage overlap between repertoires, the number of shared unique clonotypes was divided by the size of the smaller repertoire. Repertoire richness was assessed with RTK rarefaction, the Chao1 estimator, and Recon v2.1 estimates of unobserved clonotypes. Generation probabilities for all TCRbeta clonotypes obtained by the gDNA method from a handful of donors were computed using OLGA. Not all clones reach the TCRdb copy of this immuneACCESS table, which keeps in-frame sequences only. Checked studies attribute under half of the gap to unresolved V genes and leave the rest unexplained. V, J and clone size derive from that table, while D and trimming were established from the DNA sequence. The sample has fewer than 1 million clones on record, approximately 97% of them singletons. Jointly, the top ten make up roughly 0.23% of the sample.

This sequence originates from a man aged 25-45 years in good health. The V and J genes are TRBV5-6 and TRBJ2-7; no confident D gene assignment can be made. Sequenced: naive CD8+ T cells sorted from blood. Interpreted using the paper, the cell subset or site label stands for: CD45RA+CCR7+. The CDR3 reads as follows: CASSGTSSYEQYF. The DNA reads TGTGCCAGCAGCGGAACAAGCTCCTACGAGCAGTACTTC.